This T cell receptor beta chain appears in the sequencing data of a study of T cells in Graves' hyperthyroidism and ophthalmopathy. Amplified TCR beta CDR3 regions derived from RNA transcripts. TCR CDR3 regions were first amplified by RT-PCR with HTBI primers. Each CDR3 protein gets one entry after TCRdb re-called the multiplex PCR reads with MiXCR. The table records a few hundred thousand distinct CDR3 sequences, about 14% of them present only once. This clonotype was detected a few times. V lost 1 base and J 3 bases, leaving 15 bases between the germline ends. The CDR3 covers 16 residues. CDR1 and CDR2 from the germline V gene are SGHVS and FQNEAQ.

V gene TRBV7-8 combines with J gene TRBJ1-1, with a possible D match to TRBD1 (5 bases). The source of this sequence is a woman aged 25 to 45 with Graves' ophthalmopathy. Sequencing input: blood. CDR3: CASSLEGLGEDTEAFF. The CDR3 DNA is TGTGCCAGCAGCTTAGAAGGGTTAGGGGAGGACACTGAAGCTTTCTTT.